This T cell receptor beta chain is from a study of shared clonotypes between healthy human individuals. Naive CD8 populations comprised CD45RO-negative cells positively selected for CCR7, excluding terminally differentiated effector memory CD45RA+ cells. V was clipped by 5 bases and J by 2 bases, with 13 bases between them. This CDR3 contains 15 residues. Germline assignment: CDR1 LNHDA and CDR2 SQIVND (reference sequence). Replicate sorted-subset PCRs were loaded with around 0.2 ug DNA, tens of thousands of T cell genomes. The repertoire was sequenced with immunoSEQ multiplex PCR; TCRdb's copy has only in-frame clones and lacks some. The table has approximately 2,000,000 clones, 85% to 95% seen once; the top ten hold under 2%.

The receptor's source is a man younger than 30 in good health. Some clones in this sample may be carry-over from other donors' samples. Material: naive CD8+ T cells from PBMCs. V usage is TRBV19 and J usage is TRBJ2-1; D is unclear. CDR3 loop: CASSPRLMAYNEQFF. The CDR3 coding sequence is TGTGCCAGTAGTCCCCGTCTCATGGCCTACAATGAGCAGTTCTTC.